These T cell receptor beta chains were read from a single sample in a study of blood T cell repertoires in COVID-19. TCRdb's table, derived via immunoSEQ multiplex PCR, lists solely in-frame clones and lacks some. The sample lists 75,000 to 80,000 clones; about 85% were seen once. Sequenced material: peripheral blood. All receptors come from a man aged 55 to 69 with COVID-19, enrolled during active disease. CDR3s include the opening cysteine and the closing phenylalanine or tryptophan. The order of the fields is V gene, J gene, CDR3 length, D gene, clone size, CDR3 DNA, CDR3 protein. D genes are given only for firm matches. Part of the rows lack a size; the others show once, few, many or a class for expanded clones.

TRBV24-1,TRBJ2-5,14,NA,NA,TGTGCCACCAGTTCTGGACAGATCCAAGAGACCCAGTACTTC,CATSSGQIQETQYF
TRBV12-3/TRBV12-4,TRBJ1-2,12,NA,few,TGTGCCAGCATGGGCTTCGGGGTCGGCTACACCTTC,CASMGFGVGYTF
TRBV7-6,TRBJ2-5,15,TRBD2,NA,TGTGCCAGCAGCCCAGGGACGGCGGGGGAGGAGACCCAGTACTTC,CASSPGTAGEETQYF
TRBV2,TRBJ2-7,12,NA,NA,TGTGCCAGCAAACGGGATAACTACGAGCAGTACTTC,CASKRDNYEQYF
TRBV9,TRBJ2-1,15,TRBD2,NA,TGTGCCAGCAGCTCCGGCGGGGGGCATTACAATGAGCAGTTCTTC,CASSSGGGHYNEQFF
TRBV5-6,TRBJ1-1,14,NA,once,TGTGCCAGCAGCTTCAGACACGCGAACACTGAAGCTTTCTTT,CASSFRHANTEAFF
TRBV21-1,TRBJ1-5,20,NA,NA,TGTGCCAGCAGCAAAGGGCGGGCAGACTTTCCTCGGTTTAGCAATCAGCCCCAGCATTTT,CASSKGRADFPRFSNQPQHF
TRBV5-6,TRBJ1-4,15,TRBD1,once,TGTGCCAGCAGCTTCTTCCGGGACAGTAATGAAAAACTGTTTTTT,CASSFFRDSNEKLFF
TRBV10-3,TRBJ2-3,17,TRBD1,few,TGTGCCATCAGTGATTTCGGGACAGGGGTTTTTGCAGATACGCAGTATTTT,CAISDFGTGVFADTQYF
TRBV7-3,TRBJ2-3,15,NA,NA,TGTGCCAGCAGCTTGTCGGTGGGAGCTGCAGATACGCAGTATTTT,CASSLSVGAADTQYF
TRBV6-6,TRBJ1-1,16,NA,NA,TGTGCCAGCAGTTACTCGCGGACGGGGAAGAACACTGAAGCTTTCTTT,CASSYSRTGKNTEAFF
TRBV19,TRBJ2-7,14,NA,NA,TGTGCCAGTGGACATCGGACAGCAGGATACGAGCAGTACTTC,CASGHRTAGYEQYF
TRBV24-1,TRBJ2-3,16,TRBD2,NA,TGTGCCACCAGTGTCGGCGGGAGGCGGGGCACAGATACGCAGTATTTT,CATSVGGRRGTDTQYF